The 3 T cell receptor beta chains listed next were all sequenced from one sample in a study of T cell responses to AZD1222 COVID-19 vaccine. Some clones are missing from TCRdb's copy, which holds only in-frame ones; the method was immunoSEQ multiplex PCR. This sample carries roughly 100,000 clones, approximately 91% of them seen once, and the ten largest clones take approximately 15%. Source: peripheral blood, taken 28 days after the second AZD1222 dose. These receptors originate from an adult who received the AZD1222 COVID-19 vaccine.

V usage is TRBV7-6 and J usage is TRBJ1-3; 12 nucleotides agree with TRBD1. The CDR3 totals 16 residues. Trimming removed 3 bases from V and 3 bases from J; junction bases left unmatched: 3. The germline V gene encodes CDR1 SGHVS and CDR2 FNYEAQ. The CDR3 spells CASSLGQGAIGNTIYF. The CDR3 nucleotides read TGTGCCAGCAGCTTGGGACAGGGGGCGATTGGAAACACCATATATTTT.

The chain combines TRBV10-2 with TRBJ1-2; D is ambiguous. Germline V gene lookup returns CDR1 WSHSY and CDR2 SAAADI. The CDR3 loop spans 13 amino acids. The germline V and J ends were trimmed by 2 bases and 5 bases, with 9 bases remaining between them. The CDR3 coding sequence is TGCGCCAGCAGTGAGGCTCTAGGGTATGGCTACACCTTC. Amino acid sequence: CASSEALGYGYTF.

This chain joins TRBV6-5 and TRBJ2-1, with D hard to call. Germline V gene lookup returns CDR1 MNHEY and CDR2 SVGAGI. The CDR3 has 12 amino acids. The germline V and J ends were trimmed by 6 bases and 11 bases, with 14 bases remaining between them. In DNA, the CDR3 is TGTGCCAGCAGCGTGATGGACCCACAGCAGTTCTTC. Protein: CASSVMDPQQFF.